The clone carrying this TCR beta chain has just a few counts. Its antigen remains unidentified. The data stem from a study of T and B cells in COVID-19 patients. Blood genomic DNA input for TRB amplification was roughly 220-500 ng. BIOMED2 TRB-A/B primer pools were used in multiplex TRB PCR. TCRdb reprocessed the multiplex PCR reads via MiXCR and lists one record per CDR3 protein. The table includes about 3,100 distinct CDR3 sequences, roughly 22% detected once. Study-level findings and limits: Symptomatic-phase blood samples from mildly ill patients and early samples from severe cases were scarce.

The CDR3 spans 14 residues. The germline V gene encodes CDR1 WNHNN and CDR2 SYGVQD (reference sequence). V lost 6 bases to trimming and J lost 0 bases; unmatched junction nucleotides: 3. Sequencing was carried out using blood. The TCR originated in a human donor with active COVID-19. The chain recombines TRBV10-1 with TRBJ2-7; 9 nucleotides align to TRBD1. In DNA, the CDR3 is TGCGCCAGCAGGGGGACAGGGACCTCCTACGAGCAGTACTTC. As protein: CASRGTGTSYEQYF.